The 17 T cell receptor beta chains below were found in one sample sequenced in a study of T cell responses to AZD1222 COVID-19 vaccine. Using immunoSEQ multiplex PCR, the repertoire was profiled, and TCRdb retains in-frame clones only, with some absent. The sample lists 95,000 to 130,000 clones; 85% to 95% were seen once. The sequences come from peripheral blood, collected on day 0 of AZD1222 vaccination. These receptors came from an adult in good health.

This chain uses TRBV30 with TRBJ2-1; 12 bases map to TRBD2. Trimming took 2 bases from V and 5 from J; bases not matched to a gene: 4. CDR1 GTSNPN and CDR2 SVGIG come from the germline V gene (reference sequence). The CDR3 covers 15 residues. CDR3 protein: CAWSRTSGTNNEQFF. CDR3 coding DNA: TGTGCCTGGAGTCGGACTAGCGGGACTAACAATGAGCAGTTCTTC.

J is TRBJ2-1 and V is TRBV21-1; TRBD2, as called in the table, went unchecked against the DNA. TRBV21-1 represents a pseudogene. The CDR3 totals 17 residues. CDR3 amino acids: CASSEGEYSGNNNEQFF. The DNA of the CDR3 is TGTGCCAGCAGCGAAGGGGAGTATAGCGGGAATAACAATGAGCAGTTCTTC.

The rearrangement uses TRBV30 and TRBJ2-1; tentative D call: TRBD1 (5 bases). CDR1 and CDR2 (germline): GTSNPN, SVGIG (reference sequence). Trimming stripped 5 bases from V and 7 bases from J, with 21 bases between. CDR3 size: 15 residues. The CDR3 loop reads CAWHQGPLLWNEQFF. CDR3 bases: TGTGCCTGGCACCAGGGCCCACTACTTTGGAATGAGCAGTTCTTC.

The V and J genes are TRBV14 and TRBJ2-2, with a tentative D call TRBD1 (6 bases). Germline V gene lookup returns CDR1 SGHDN and CDR2 FVKESK. The CDR3 is 17 residues long. V shed 0 bases and J shed 0 bases, with 11 bases lying between them. CDR3 DNA sequence: TGTGCCAGCAGCCAAGATCTCCGGACAGCGAACACCGGGGAGCTGTTTTTT. It codes for CASSQDLRTANTGELFF.

This chain links TRBV18 with TRBJ1-3; D ambiguous. V was pared by 3 bases and J by 4 bases, with 13 bases between. The CDR3 runs to 15 residues. The germline gives CDR1 KGHSH, CDR2 LQKENI. CDR3 DNA sequence: TGTGCCAGCTCACCCCCCGGGATGGTGGGAAACACCATATATTTT. Amino acid sequence: CASSPPGMVGNTIYF.

The chain combines TRBV5-6 with TRBJ1-1; D is unclear. The germline CDR1 and CDR2 sequences are SGHDT and YYEEEE. The CDR3 totals 15 residues. The V and J ends lost 0 bases and 0 bases respectively, with 9 bases between them. CDR3 DNA: TGTGCCAGCAGCTTGGGTGGGATTATGAACACTGAAGCTTTCTTT. Its translation: CASSLGGIMNTEAFF.

This chain links TRBV27 with TRBJ2-1, with TRBD1 matching over 9 bases. Germline-derived CDR1 and CDR2 are MNHEY and SMNVEV (reference sequence). V shed 5 bases and J 5 bases; nucleotides not matched to a gene: 4. The CDR3 runs 14 residues. The CDR3 sequence is CASSPYRGHNEQFF. The CDR3, as DNA: TGTGCCAGCAGTCCTTACAGGGGGCACAATGAGCAGTTCTTC.

Turning to this clone: An end of the junction differs from the germline gene, which may be a read error. The rearrangement links TRBV5-1 to TRBJ2-5; D ambiguous. There are 12 residues in the CDR3. The germline V gene encodes CDR1 SGHRS and CDR2 YFSETQ. The CDR3, as DNA: TGCGCCAGCAGTTTGGACGGGGAGACCCAGTACTTC. Residues: CASSLDGETQYF.

The rearrangement joins TRBV28 to TRBJ1-6; tentatively, D is TRBD1 (6 bases). Germline lookup yields CDR1 MDHEN and CDR2 SYDVKM. V lost 7 bases and J lost 9, with 16 bases in between. The CDR3 contains 14 residues. The CDR3: CASIAPDSPSPLHF. CDR3 in DNA: TGTGCCAGCATCGCCCCGGACAGCCCTTCACCCCTCCACTTT.

This chain connects TRBV2 to TRBJ2-3; the D is unclear. V gave up 5 bases and J gave up 4 bases, with 4 bases separating them. The CDR3 contains 11 residues. CDR1 SNHLY and CDR2 FYNNEI come from the germline V gene. The CDR3 loop reads CASSQADTQYF. The CDR3 DNA follows: TGTGCCAGCAGTCAGGCAGATACGCAGTATTTT.

The rearrangement joins TRBV5-1 to TRBJ2-2; TRBD1 might be the D (7 bases). This CDR3 contains 15 residues. CDR1 SGHRS and CDR2 YFSETQ come from the germline V gene. The V end was cut by 4 bases, the J end by 7 bases, with 17 bases between. This CDR3 reads CASSVRQGLVGELFF. The CDR3, as DNA: TGCGCCAGCAGCGTTAGACAGGGACTGGTCGGGGAGCTGTTTTTT.

This rearrangement joins TRBV28 to TRBJ2-1; TRBD1 is a possible D gene (5 bases). Germline V gene sequence: CDR1 MDHEN, CDR2 SYDVKM. The CDR3 runs to 15 residues. Trimming removed 5 bases at V and 3 bases at J, with 14 bases between. The CDR3 bases are TGTGCCAGCAGTCTCCCAGGGTTTGGCTACAATGAGCAGTTCTTC. It specifies CASSLPGFGYNEQFF.

This clone was picked up a small number of times. The chain uses TRBV6-2 or TRBV6-3 and TRBJ1-1; D remains unclear. V shed 1 base and J shed 4 bases, with 16 bases lying between them. The CDR3 covers 16 residues. Per germline, CDR1 MNHEY and CDR2 SVGEGT. The chain's CDR3 is CASSYYPGDKGTEAFF. The CDR3 DNA reads as TGTGCCAGCAGTTACTATCCCGGAGATAAGGGCACTGAAGCTTTCTTT.

The chain combines TRBV7-8 with TRBJ1-2; the D gene is possibly TRBD1 (6 bases). CDR1 and CDR2 (germline): SGHVS, FQNEAQ. There are 12 residues in the CDR3. The ends were cut back, 3 bases at V and 14 bases at J, with 16 bases in the middle. CDR3 amino acids: CASSFPSGTKTF. The CDR3 DNA sequence: TGTGCCAGCAGCTTCCCCTCCGGGACAAAGACCTTC. The variable domain in full, with the rest retrieved from reference TRBV7-8 and TRBJ1-2, is GAGVSQSPRYKVAKRGQDVALRCDPISGHVSLFWYQQALGQGPEFLTYFQNEAQLDKSGLPSDRFFAERPEGSVSTLKIQRTQQEDSAVYLCASSFPSGTKTFGSGTRLTVV.

The rearrangement uses TRBV18 and TRBJ1-2, with D tentatively TRBD1 (6 bases). Per germline, CDR1 KGHSH and CDR2 LQKENI. Trimming shortened V by 6 bases and J by 4 bases, and 12 bases separated the two germline ends. The CDR3 extends over 13 amino acids. CDR3 coding DNA: TGTGCCAGCTCCCTCGACAGGTCCTATGGCTACACCTTC. This sequence encodes CASSLDRSYGYTF.

This chain connects TRBV4-1 to TRBJ1-1, with D possibly TRBD1 on 5 matching bases. Trimming took off 4 bases at V and 7 bases at J, with 13 bases between the two ends. CDR1 is MGHRA, CDR2 YSYEKL, per germline. The CDR3 spans 13 residues. CDR3 sequence reads: CASSPRGGGEAFF. The CDR3 region has the DNA TGCGCCAGCAGCCCGCGGGGCGGAGGTGAAGCTTTCTTT.

This chain uses TRBV27 with TRBJ2-7; no firm D call. This CDR3 spans 13 amino acids. Germline V gene sequence: CDR1 MNHEY, CDR2 SMNVEV (reference sequence). V was clipped by 7 bases and J by 1 base, with 11 bases between them. CDR3 region: CASIHGRSYEQYF. The CDR3 nucleotides are TGTGCCAGCATTCACGGACGGTCCTACGAGCAGTACTTC.